What follows are 17 T cell receptor beta chains derived from one specimen sequenced in a study of neurological immune-mediated disorders. TCRdb passed the 5' RACE reads through MiXCR, listing each CDR3 protein once. The sample has 55,000 to 65,000 distinct CDR3 sequences; roughly 10% are singletons. Time point: longitudinal time-point 1 (baseline). The sequencing input was PBMCs. The source of these receptors is a male donor with HTLV-1-associated myelopathy (HAM/TSP).

This clonotype has a count of ten or more. V is TRBV7-8 and J is TRBJ2-5; 10 positions agree with TRBD2. The V gene's germline CDR1 is SGHVS and CDR2 FQNEAQ. The V segment lost 4 bases and the J segment 7 bases; nucleotides outside the gene matches: 15. The CDR3 length is 17 residues. CDR3 in DNA: TGTGCCAGCAGCTCGGACGTTCTAGCGGGGGCTCCTGGGACCCAGTACTTC. This codes for CASSSDVLAGAPGTQYF.

This clonotype was seen ten or more times. The chain is built from TRBV5-1 and TRBJ2-3; 13 positions agree with TRBD2. The CDR3 spans 14 residues. Germline V lookup: CDR1 SGHRS, CDR2 YFSETQ. J lost 5 bases, V lost 5 bases, and 2 bases had no gene match. The CDR3 DNA reads TGCGCCAGCAGTCGACTAGCGGGGGGAGATACGCAGTATTTT. It encodes CASSRLAGGDTQYF.

V and J are TRBV20-1 and TRBJ2-7; 10 nucleotides match TRBD1. Germline CDR1 DFQATT, CDR2 SNEGSKA (reference sequence). The CDR3 spans 16 residues. With 6 bases clipped from V and 4 bases from J, the junction kept 15 bases outside the gene matches. CDR3 nucleotide sequence: TGCAGTGCCTCCGGGACAGGGGAGACTGCAAGTTACGAGCAGTACTTC. Translating it yields CSASGTGETASYEQYF.

This clonotype has ten or more counts. V gene TRBV5-1 combines with J gene TRBJ1-1; D remains unclear. This CDR3 is built from 13 residues. Per the germline V gene, CDR1 is SGHRS and CDR2 is YFSETQ. With 0 bases removed from V and 5 bases from J, the gap between germline ends came to 8 bases. The CDR3 DNA reads TGCGCCAGCAGCTTGGACGGGAGGACTGAAGCTTTCTTT. Residues: CASSLDGRTEAFF.

This clonotype has ten or more counts. The chain combines TRBV20-1 with TRBJ1-5; the D gene is possibly TRBD1 (6 bases). Germline V gene lookup returns CDR1 DFQATT and CDR2 SNEGSKA (reference sequence). The CDR3 loop spans 13 amino acids. The V end was cut by 5 bases, the J end by 4 bases, with 12 bases between. The CDR3 region is CSAYTGLNQPQHF. The CDR3, as DNA: TGCAGTGCTTATACAGGGTTAAATCAGCCCCAGCATTTT.

This clonotype occurred many times. This chain uses TRBV29-1 with TRBJ1-2; maybe TRBD1 (6 bases). The V end was cut by 6 bases, the J end by 8 bases, with 22 bases between. This CDR3 is built from 14 residues. Germline values: CDR1 SQVTM, CDR2 ANQGSEA. For the CDR3, the DNA is TGCAGCGTGGCAGAATCTGGGGGGCGACGCGGCTACACCTTC. Translating it yields CSVAESGGRRGYTF.

This clonotype came up many times. This chain links TRBV20-1 with TRBJ2-7; D unresolved. This CDR3 contains 12 residues. Per the germline V gene, CDR1 is DFQATT and CDR2 is SNEGSKA (reference sequence). V lost 2 bases, J lost 2 bases, and 7 bases lay in between. The CDR3 region has the DNA TGCAGTGCTAGAATTACACCCTACGAGCAGTACTTC. Amino acid sequence: CSARITPYEQYF.

This clonotype was detected ten times or more. The V and J genes are TRBV20-1 and TRBJ2-3, with D hard to call. V was shortened by 5 bases and J by 4 bases, with 10 bases between the two germline ends. CDR1 and CDR2 from the germline V gene are DFQATT and SNEGSKA (reference sequence). The CDR3 loop spans 12 amino acids. Here the CDR3 reads CSALRSPDTQYF. The CDR3, as DNA: TGCAGTGCTTTGAGGTCCCCAGATACGCAGTATTTT.

This clonotype was found many times. This rearrangement joins TRBV7-3 to TRBJ2-3, with TRBD2 identical over 8 bases. Per germline, CDR1 SGHTA and CDR2 FQGTGA. The CDR3 extends over 15 amino acids. Trimming cost V 1 base and J 2 bases; bases outside gene matches: 2. CDR3: CASSLRAGDTDTQYF. In DNA, the CDR3 is TGTGCCAGCAGCTTAAGAGCGGGGGACACAGATACGCAGTATTTT.

In this sample, this clonotype turned up a few times. The chain is built from TRBV6-2 or TRBV6-3 and TRBJ1-2, with a tentative D call TRBD1 (6 bases). The CDR3 extends over 16 amino acids. The germline gives CDR1 MNHEY, CDR2 SVGEGT. V was pared by 6 bases and J by 6 bases, with 23 bases between. CDR3 amino acids: CASRDPPGHPPDGYTF. CDR3 DNA sequence: TGTGCCAGCAGAGACCCTCCGGGACACCCTCCCGATGGCTACACCTTC.

This clonotype came up many times. The chain is built from TRBV5-1 and TRBJ1-6; the D is unclear. Germline values: CDR1 SGHRS, CDR2 YFSETQ. Trimming stripped 1 base from V and 6 bases from J, with 8 bases between. CDR3 length equals 14 residues. CDR3 loop: CASSLSGSNSPLHF. In DNA form, the CDR3 reads TGCGCCAGCAGCTTGTCCGGGAGTAATTCACCCCTCCACTTT.

This clonotype was seen a few times. The chain has TRBV7-2 and TRBJ2-1; 9 bases line up with TRBD2. J gave up 11 bases and V 2 bases, and 10 bases lay outside the gene matches. The CDR3 runs 15 residues. The V gene's germline CDR1 is SGHTA and CDR2 FQGNSA. CDR3 amino acids: CASSLLGGGADKQFF. The CDR3 DNA reads as TGTGCCAGCAGCTTACTGGGCGGGGGGGCGGATAAGCAGTTCTTC.

Many counts were recorded for this clonotype. The chain carries TRBV2 and TRBJ2-3; D is unresolved. This CDR3 is 13 amino acids long. Trimming took 3 bases from V and 2 from J, leaving 6 bases between them. The germline CDR1 and CDR2 sequences are SNHLY and FYNNEI. The CDR3 spells CASSELDTDTQYF. Here the CDR3 DNA reads TGTGCCAGCAGTGAGTTGGACACAGATACGCAGTATTTT.

This clonotype has at least ten counts. The CDR3 sequence: CASSGGQFNQPQHF. The CDR3 DNA sequence: TGTGCCAGCAGCGGTGGACAGTTCAATCAGCCCCAGCATTTT. The chain has TRBV3-1 and TRBJ1-5; D possibly corresponds to TRBD1 (6 bases). The V gene lost 5 bases and the J gene lost 3 bases, with 11 bases spanning the gap. CDR3 length equals 14 residues. Germline CDR1 LGHDT, CDR2 YNNKEL (reference sequence).

This clonotype was seen many times. V usage is TRBV5-1 and J usage is TRBJ2-7; D ambiguous. The length of the CDR3 is 13 residues. Per germline, CDR1 SGHRS and CDR2 YFSETQ. Trimming stripped 2 bases from V and 0 bases from J, with 6 bases between. The CDR3 reads CASSFESSYEQYF. In nucleotides, the CDR3 is TGCGCCAGCAGCTTTGAATCCTCCTACGAGCAGTACTTC.

Many counts were recorded for this clonotype. This rearrangement joins TRBV7-2 to TRBJ2-4; 8 bases are shared with TRBD2. In germline, CDR1 is SGHTA, CDR2 FQGNSA. This CDR3 has 14 residues. Losses at the gene ends were 8 bases for V and 4 bases for J; bases not matched to a gene: 7. The CDR3 DNA follows: TGTGCCAGCCGGGGGGGGCCTTATAAAAACATTCAGTACTTC. As protein: CASRGGPYKNIQYF. The full variable domain, completed using reference TRBV7-2 and TRBJ2-4, is GAGVSQSPSNKVTEKGKDVELRCDPISGHTALYWYRQSLGQGLEFLIYFQGNSAPDKSGLPSDRFSAERTGGSVSTLTIQRTQQEDSAVYLCASRGGPYKNIQYFGAGTRLSVL.

This clonotype was counted ten times or more. The chain joins TRBV5-1 to TRBJ2-1, with no clear D. The length of the CDR3 is 14 residues. CDR1 is SGHRS and CDR2 is YFSETQ in the germline V gene. Trimming stripped 6 bases from V and 0 bases from J, with 10 bases between. The CDR3 DNA is TGCGCCAGCAACGCGGTAAGCTCCTACAATGAGCAGTTCTTC. Protein sequence: CASNAVSSYNEQFF. Full variable domain (missing parts from reference TRBV5-1 and TRBJ2-1): KAGVTQTPRYLIKTRGQQVTLSCSPISGHRSVSWYQQTPGQGLQFLFEYFSETQRNKGNFPGRFSGRQFSNSRSEMNVSTLELGDSALYLCASNAVSSYNEQFFGPGTRLTVL.